The rows below give T cell receptor beta chains drawn from one sample of a study of T-cell reconstitution after alpha-beta-depleted transplantation in children. Via MiXCR, TCRdb re-called the PCR reads, giving one row per CDR3 protein. The sample consists of about 640,000 distinct CDR3 sequences, 15% to 20% of them appearing once. The sample in question was PBMCs from the stem cell graft donor, obtained from the stem cell graft. Every receptor here comes from a human donor who donated a stem cell graft to a child with acute myeloid leukemia. Each CDR3 is given with its conserved first and last residue.

j_call | v_call | cdr3_aa
TRBJ2-7 | TRBV7-2 | CASSLGGESYEQYF
TRBJ1-5 | TRBV20-1 | CSASPQVGGNQPQHF
TRBJ2-5 | TRBV7-2 | CASSPEAGELQETQYF
TRBJ2-6 | TRBV5-1 | CASSLAGGDVANVLTF
TRBJ2-1 | TRBV28 | CASNTYTSGVRYNEQFF
TRBJ2-1 | TRBV7-2 | CASSLMGDRANEQFF
TRBJ2-1 | TRBV7-2 | CASSLERGASYNEQFF
TRBJ2-3 | TRBV20-1 | CSAPSLMGEGNTQYF
TRBJ1-1 | TRBV20-1 | CSARGGRGGDTEAFF
TRBJ1-2 | TRBV20-1 | CSARDMGSGREDYGYTF
TRBJ2-1 | TRBV6-5 | CASSYSKDGNEQFF
TRBJ2-1 | TRBV29-1 | CSVAPVRGRNEQFF
TRBJ2-3 | TRBV12-3/TRBV12-4 | CASSSLAGQSTDTQYF
TRBJ1-6 | TRBV12-3/TRBV12-4 | CASTNAAGLSPLHF
TRBJ2-1 | TRBV20-1 | CSARDRDVSYNEQFF